This TCR beta chain was profiled in a study of T cell responses to AZD1222 COVID-19 vaccine. Study-wide findings and caveats: No day 14 peak samples; only post-peak repertoires were characterized.

The data were produced by immunoSEQ multiplex PCR, yet TCRdb's version contains in-frame clones alone and is incomplete. The data show under 200,000 clones, with approximately 90% seen just once and roughly 27% held by the top ten. V shed 4 bases and J shed 5 bases, with 8 bases lying between them. The CDR3 consists of 13 residues. Germline CDR1 and CDR2: MNHEY and SMNVEV (reference sequence). Concerning this clone: Its specificity is unknown.

The source material was peripheral blood, sampled 28 days after the second AZD1222 dose. The rearrangement uses TRBV27 and TRBJ1-4; a possible D gene is TRBD1 (5 bases). This TCR was recovered from an adult who received the AZD1222 COVID-19 vaccine. CDR3 sequence (DNA): TGTGCCAGCAGTTGGGGCTTAAATGAAAAACTGTTTTTT. It is translated as CASSWGLNEKLFF.